This entry is about one T cell receptor (beta chain). There are a few counts of this clone. Its antigen remains unidentified. No qualities accompany the bases; no much larger clone lies one base away. The library was built by means of the immunoSEQ multiplex PCR assay. The multiplex PCR relied on a mix of 60 forward primers for TCR Vbeta segments and 13 reverse primers for TCR Jbeta segments. The CDR3 region of rearranged TCR beta genes was amplified from genomic DNA by a multiplex PCR assay. The Illumina HiSeq System was used to sequence the amplified TCR beta libraries as 87-base-pair reads. The authors processed their data as follows. In a later analysis, 77 million or so unique TCR beta chains were counted across the approximately 670 repertoires, and roughly 11 million of these chains were shared by at least two donors. Raw reads were error-corrected and collapsed into unique sequences with a nearest-neighbor algorithm that merged closely related sequences to remove PCR and sequencing errors. To assign V, D and J gene segments, CDR3 sequences were aligned to IMGT reference sequences. For a sequence to be retained, a match of at least six nucleotides to both a V gene segment and a J gene segment was required. A rearrangement counted as productive if the CDR3 had no stop codons and remained in frame with V and J, and every other rearrangement counted as non-productive. CDR3 was defined according to IMGT convention as the region running from the second conserved V-encoded cysteine to the conserved J-encoded phenylalanine. In an earlier analysis of around 640 of the donors, sequences lacking an unambiguous match to a single V gene segment were excluded. In an earlier analysis of approximately 560 of the donors, a V segment was called functional when productive rearrangements were above 56.7%, and segregating when the standard deviation between donors exceeded 5%. A statistical classification framework was built for diagnosing cytomegalovirus status from the catalog of TCR beta chain sequences. In a later analysis, TCR nucleotide sequences were compared against IMGT/GENE-DB human TR gene sequences so that V and J genes could be assigned. In a later analysis, CDR3 sequences and most-parsimonious VDJ recombination scenarios were assigned using the TCRdist pipeline. In a later analysis, every TCR beta chain was defined by the combination of its CDR3 amino acid sequence and its V-gene family, and reads without a unique V-gene family were dropped. In a later analysis, 500 to 700 highly shared, low-generation-probability nucleotide sequences were removed to address suspected cross-contamination and a sequencing artifact. A later analysis calculated a clonal expansion index for each public chain from normalized within-repertoire ranks of inferred template counts. In a later analysis, generation probabilities were computed with a VDJ recombination model fitted to out-of-frame rearrangements, and the resulting probabilities were checked against IGoR. In a later analysis, TCR-TCR, TCR-HLA and TCR-CMV co-occurrence was scored with hypergeometric tests, and a repertoire-size bias correction was applied to TCR pairs. A later analysis estimated false discovery rates by permuting HLA or CMV assignments 20 times. In a later analysis, co-occurring TCRs were grouped using DBSCAN, with TCRdist sequence similarity added in when clustering inside HLA-allele-positive subsets. Repertoires with fewer than 30,000 or more than 120,000 public chains, plus five repertoires with anomalous nucleotide sharing, were excluded from co-occurrence clustering. The clones in this table, taken by TCRdb from immuneACCESS, are in-frame only. Not every clone is retained; where verified, under half of the shortfall comes from an unresolved V gene, and the cause of the rest is unknown. Clonal size and the V and J genes are those of that table, whereas D and trimming came from the DNA. The sample profile shows under 170,000 clones; about 85% of them were found once. Roughly 3.6% of the sample belongs to the ten largest clones.

The data belong to a study of cytomegalovirus exposure and HLA in healthy donors (dated by TCRdb to 2016 to 2017). Broadly, across the study: An earlier analysis of 587 of the donors reported approximately 300 Gb of sequence data and 117 million unique TCR beta sequences obtained from about 200 million T cells. Roughly 290 gigabases of sequencing data and around 88 million unique TCR sequences made up an early release that covered approximately 700 HLA-typed donors. Among the roughly 390 genotyped donors, around 81% belonged to the genetic ancestry cluster associated with self-reported Caucasian donors. The study was designed to test whether signatures of past pathogen exposure could be identified by cataloging public T cell receptors. The T cell repertoires of 670 or so subjects were profiled by immunosequencing and related to cytomegalovirus serostatus. Along with the approximately 620-subject first cohort, a separate validation cohort of about 110 different subjects was used. High-throughput TCR immunosequencing, statistical association of individual TCRs with disease status, and machine learning were combined to predict cytomegalovirus infection status. In a later analysis, previously published TCR beta repertoires from hundreds of donors were re-analyzed and high-resolution HLA genotyping was added so that TCR occurrence patterns could be studied. Rather than drawing on any new phenotypic data, the later analysis identified candidate immune exposures from TCR beta sequences and the way those sequences occurred across donors. To decide whether each TCR beta V gene segment behaved as functional or pseudogenic, an earlier analysis of fewer than 750 of the donors relied on high-throughput TCR beta sequencing. Alongside the repertoire data, information on donor age, sex, ethnicity and CMV serostatus was compiled. A later genetic analysis used genome-wide SNP genotypes for about 60% of the roughly 700 donors, treating that subset as a discovery cohort. Every repertoire in the discovery cohort had been generated on one and the same sequencing platform. HLA typing included class I and class II loci at four-digit resolution. The number of typed donors differed by locus: about 629-640 for A, B, C, DRB1 and DQB1; approximately 520 for DQA1; fewer than 610 for DPA1; and some 470 for DPB1. Because of strong linkage in the cohort, five DR-DQ haplotypes were treated as single units for association and clustering. Among under 450 genotyped donors of the cohort, an average of approximately 230,000 unique TCR beta nucleotide sequences were sequenced per donor, roughly a sixth of them non-productive. Findings and caveats that apply to the study as a whole: An association between a missense DCLRE1C variant and V-gene and J-gene trimming of TCR beta chains was found in a later genetic analysis and replicated in an independent cohort. The classifier was reported to diagnose cytomegalovirus status with high specificity and sensitivity in both the original and validation cohorts. A later analysis found that HLA-associated TCR beta chains were more clonally expanded and had lower generation probabilities than equally common non-associated chains. A cluster of highly shared sequence variants was judged likely to be a technical artifact of the sequencing pipeline. The study listed 150 to 200 TCR beta chains as associated with cytomegalovirus. According to the authors, the approach could potentially be generalized to other disease states and immunological phenotypes. Broadly in line with IMGT annotations, most TCR beta V segments showed up in productive rearrangements about 87% or about 30% of the time in an earlier analysis of a few hundred of the donors. A further reported finding was that TCR beta sequences accurately predicted the HLA-A and HLA-B alleles for most subjects in the first cohort. Correlated functional status among segregating V segments might reflect linkage disequilibrium, but an unknown experimental factor could not be ruled out. A later analysis found that most CMV-associated TCR beta chains appeared HLA-restricted, with HLA associations seemingly driven largely by CMV exposure. CMV serostatus was the only immune exposure information available for the cohort. Because counts were too low, more than 15 rarely observed V segments, including chromosome 9 orphons, were left out of the earlier analysis of over 550 of the donors. HLA typing was unavailable for some donors at each locus, so association tests used only the typed subset. When HLA alleles, especially DR and DQ, strongly co-occurred, attributing TCR associations to individual alleles was difficult. Presence/absence analyses assumed roughly uniform sequencing depth across donors, an assumption that may not hold. In this cohort, only TCR beta chains were sequenced, and detectable features were limited by the absence of alpha or paired-chain data. According to a later analysis, parvovirus B19, influenza, CMV and Epstein-Barr virus appeared linked to several top co-occurrence clusters. Some IMGT-functional V segments, including TRBV6-2 and TRBV6-3, could not be distinguished by the 87-base-pair reads and were therefore excluded. In vitro tests confirmed that a few of the cytomegalovirus-associated TCR beta chains recognize cytomegalovirus antigens. Most TCR sequences were seen in very few donors, while some public TCRs were found in many individuals. A later analysis associated 15,000 or so TCR beta sequences with specific HLA alleles at a false discovery rate of 0.05. In a later analysis, the rate of TCR association differed among HLA loci, with DRB1 alleles having the most associated TCRs and HLA-C alleles having the fewest. In a later genetic analysis, fewer N-insertions in productive TCRs were reported among donors in an Asian-associated ancestry cluster than the roughly 640-donor mean.

Reading the germline V gene gives CDR1 SGHTA and CDR2 FQGNSA. The CDR3, cysteine through phenylalanine, is 19 amino acids long. Only CDR3 DNA remains: 57 bases, in frame from the first base. V is cut back by 4 bases and J by 0 bases, with 13 bases in the junction unmatched. The cohort was made up of approximately 700 healthy bone marrow donors. At the time of sampling, every cohort member was nominally healthy, though immune exposures that went unrecorded were likely present. CMV serostatus was positive for about 270 and negative for about half of the roughly 700 cohort members, and was not recorded for this donor. Each donor provided a peripheral blood sample, and peripheral blood mononuclear cells were used for TCR beta sequencing. The Qiagen DNeasy Blood Extraction Kit was used to extract genomic DNA from the blood cell samples.

Source material: PBMCs. The receptor was isolated from a human donor in good health. The V gene is TRBV7-2 and the J gene is TRBJ2-1; 9 junctional bases match TRBD1. At the DNA level, the sequence is TGTGCCAGCAGCTCTCTTCTGGGACAGGGCGAAAGCTCCTACAATGAGCAGTTCTTC. Translation gives CASSSLLGQGESSYNEQFF.